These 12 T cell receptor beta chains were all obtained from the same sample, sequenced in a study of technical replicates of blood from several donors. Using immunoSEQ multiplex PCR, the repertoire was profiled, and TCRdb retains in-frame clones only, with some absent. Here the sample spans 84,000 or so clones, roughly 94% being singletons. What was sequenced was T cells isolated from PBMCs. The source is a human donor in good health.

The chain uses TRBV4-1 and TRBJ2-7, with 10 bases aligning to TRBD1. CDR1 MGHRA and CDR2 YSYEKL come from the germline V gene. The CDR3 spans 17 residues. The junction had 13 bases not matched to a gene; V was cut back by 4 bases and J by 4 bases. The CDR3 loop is CASSPSAGQGILYEQYF. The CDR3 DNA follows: TGCGCCAGCAGCCCATCGGCGGGACAGGGGATTCTGTACGAGCAGTACTTC.

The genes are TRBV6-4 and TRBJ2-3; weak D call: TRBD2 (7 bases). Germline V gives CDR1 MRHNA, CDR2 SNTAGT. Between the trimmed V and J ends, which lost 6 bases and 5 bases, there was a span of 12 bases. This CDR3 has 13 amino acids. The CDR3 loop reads CASRGGPGDTQYF. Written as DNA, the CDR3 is TGTGCCAGCAGGGGGGGGCCCGGAGATACGCAGTATTTT.

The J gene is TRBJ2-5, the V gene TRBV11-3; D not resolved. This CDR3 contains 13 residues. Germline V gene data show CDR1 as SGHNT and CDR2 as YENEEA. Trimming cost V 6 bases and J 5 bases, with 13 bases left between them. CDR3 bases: TGTGCCAGCAGTCCACTAACCGGGGAGACCCAGTACTTC. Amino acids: CASSPLTGETQYF.

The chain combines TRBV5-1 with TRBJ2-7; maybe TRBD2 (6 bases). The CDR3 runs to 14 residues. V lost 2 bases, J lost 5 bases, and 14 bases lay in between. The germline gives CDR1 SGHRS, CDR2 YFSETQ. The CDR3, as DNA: TGCGCCAGCAGCTTCCCCGGGAGAGGGAACGAGCAGTACTTC. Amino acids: CASSFPGRGNEQYF. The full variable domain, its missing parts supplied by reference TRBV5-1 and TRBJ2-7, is KAGVTQTPRYLIKTRGQQVTLSCSPISGHRSVSWYQQTPGQGLQFLFEYFSETQRNKGNFPGRFSGRQFSNSRSEMNVSTLELGDSALYLCASSFPGRGNEQYFGPGTRLTVT.

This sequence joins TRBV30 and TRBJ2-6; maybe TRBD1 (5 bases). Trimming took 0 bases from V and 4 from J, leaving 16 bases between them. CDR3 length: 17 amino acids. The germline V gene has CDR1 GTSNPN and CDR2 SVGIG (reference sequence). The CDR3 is CAWSVKGRFLGANVLTF. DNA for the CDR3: TGTGCCTGGAGTGTAAAGGGGCGCTTCCTGGGGGCCAACGTCCTGACTTTC.

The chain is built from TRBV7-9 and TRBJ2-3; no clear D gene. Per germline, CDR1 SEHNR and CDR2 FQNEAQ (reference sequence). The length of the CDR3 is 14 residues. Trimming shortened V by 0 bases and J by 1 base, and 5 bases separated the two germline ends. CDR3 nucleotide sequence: TGTGCCAGCAGCTTAGCCGTAGGCACAGATACGCAGTATTTT. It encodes CASSLAVGTDTQYF.

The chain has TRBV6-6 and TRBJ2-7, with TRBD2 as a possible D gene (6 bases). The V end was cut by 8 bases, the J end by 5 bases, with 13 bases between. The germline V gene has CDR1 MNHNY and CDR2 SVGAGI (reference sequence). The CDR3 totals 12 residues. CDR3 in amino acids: CASGGSNHEQYF. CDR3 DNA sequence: TGTGCCAGCGGAGGGAGCAACCACGAGCAGTACTTC.

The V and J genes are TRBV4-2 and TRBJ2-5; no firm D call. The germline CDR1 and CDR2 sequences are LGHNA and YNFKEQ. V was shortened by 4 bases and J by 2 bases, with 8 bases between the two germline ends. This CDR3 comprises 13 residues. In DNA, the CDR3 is TGTGCCAGCAGCCCAGACTCTCAAGAGACCCAGTACTTC. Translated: CASSPDSQETQYF.

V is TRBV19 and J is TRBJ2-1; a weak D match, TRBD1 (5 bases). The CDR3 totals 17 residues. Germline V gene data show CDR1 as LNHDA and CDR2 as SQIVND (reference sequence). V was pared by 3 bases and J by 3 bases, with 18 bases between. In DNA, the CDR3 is TGTGCCAGTAGTATTACCCACAGGTCCGAAGGCTACAATGAGCAGTTCTTC. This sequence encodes CASSITHRSEGYNEQFF.

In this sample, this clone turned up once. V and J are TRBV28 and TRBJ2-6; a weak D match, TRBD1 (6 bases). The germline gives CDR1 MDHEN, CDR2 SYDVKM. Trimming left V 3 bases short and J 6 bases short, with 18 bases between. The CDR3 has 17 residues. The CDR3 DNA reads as TGTGCCAGCAGTTTCCCGGGACACGTTTTACCGGCCAACGTCCTGACTTTC. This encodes CASSFPGHVLPANVLTF.

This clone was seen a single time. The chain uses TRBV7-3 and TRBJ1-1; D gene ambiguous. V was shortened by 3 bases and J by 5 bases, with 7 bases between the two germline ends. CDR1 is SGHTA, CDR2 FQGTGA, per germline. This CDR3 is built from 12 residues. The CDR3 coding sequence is TGTGCCAGCAGCTTCGAGGGTACTGAAGCTTTCTTT. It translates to CASSFEGTEAFF.

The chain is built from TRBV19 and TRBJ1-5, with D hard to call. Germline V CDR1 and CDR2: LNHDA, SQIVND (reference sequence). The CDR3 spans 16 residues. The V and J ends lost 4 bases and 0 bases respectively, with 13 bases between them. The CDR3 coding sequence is TGTGCCAGTAGTACGCCCGGGTTGAATAGCAATCAGCCCCAGCATTTT. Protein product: CASSTPGLNSNQPQHF.